The T cell receptor beta chain under discussion was sequenced for a study of shared clonotypes between healthy human individuals. General study results and limits: The diversity represented, both genetic and in exposure history, was limited by few donors.

Authors' methods: Quality scores were absent from the junction-only immunoSEQ sequences, so filtering differed. The table came from immunoSEQ multiplex PCR; TCRdb's copy has only in-frame clones and leaves some out. D and trimming come from the DNA, and the V and J calls and clone size come from that table. This table holds 500,000 to 700,000 clones, around 96% found once. CDR1 and CDR2 from the germline V gene are SGHAT and FQNNGV. This CDR3 is built from 12 residues. V was cut by 3 bases and J by 9 bases, with 8 bases left in between. As concerns this clone: Its antigen is not identified.

Positively selected for CCR7, the CD45RO-negative cells used as naive CD8 cells excluded terminally differentiated effector memory CD45RA+ cells. The chain couples TRBV11-2 to TRBJ2-2, with no clear D. The sequenced sample consisted of naive CD8+ T cells sorted from blood. The clonotype originates from a woman aged 25 to 39 in good health. CDR3: CASSFGPRELFF. CDR3 nucleotide sequence: TGTGCCAGCAGCTTCGGCCCAAGGGAGCTGTTTTTT.